This is a list of T cell receptor beta chains from one sample in a study of PD-1 blockade in classical Hodgkin lymphoma. TCRdb's copy holds only in-frame clones and misses some; the assay was immunoSEQ multiplex PCR. The repertoire has 15,000 to 20,000 clones, about 80% of them found once; the top ten carry roughly 13%. The sequencing here drew on peripheral blood mononuclear cells (PBMCs), taken before the fourth cycle of nivolumab. The receptors here all came from a human donor with classical Hodgkin lymphoma. Both conserved end residues are part of each CDR3. Each record gives: J gene, D gene, clone size, V gene, CDR3 DNA, CDR3 protein. The D gene is left open where the match is weak. Not every row has a clone size; where given, it reads once, few, many or a size class.

j_call: TRBJ2-7; d_call: NA; clone_size: NA; v_call: TRBV19; cdr3_nt: TGTGCCAGTAGTCACGGGACTTCTTCGCGCTACGAGCAGTACTTC; cdr3_aa: CASSHGTSSRYEQYF
j_call: TRBJ2-1; d_call: NA; clone_size: NA; v_call: TRBV5-1; cdr3_nt: TGCGCCAGCAGCTTGGGGGGCTCCTACAATGAGCAGTTCTTC; cdr3_aa: CASSLGGSYNEQFF
j_call: TRBJ2-7; d_call: TRBD1; clone_size: NA; v_call: TRBV19; cdr3_nt: TGTGCCAGTAGTCCGGGACAGGGGGCGTTTTACGAGCAGTACTTC; cdr3_aa: CASSPGQGAFYEQYF
j_call: TRBJ2-1; d_call: TRBD2; clone_size: NA; v_call: TRBV7-8; cdr3_nt: TGTGCCAGCAGCTTAACTTTGCGACTAGCGGGCGCCCAAGATGAGCAGTTCTTC; cdr3_aa: CASSLTLRLAGAQDEQFF
j_call: TRBJ1-6; d_call: NA; clone_size: NA; v_call: TRBV6-5; cdr3_nt: TGTGCCAGCAGTTACTCTGGCGGTAATTCACCCCTCCACTTT; cdr3_aa: CASSYSGGNSPLHF
j_call: TRBJ2-5; d_call: TRBD2; clone_size: NA; v_call: TRBV5-1; cdr3_nt: TGCGCCAGCAGCTTGGTGGGGGGTATCTCCGGGACTAGCGGTGAGACCCAGTACTTC; cdr3_aa: CASSLVGGISGTSGETQYF
j_call: TRBJ2-5; d_call: TRBD2; clone_size: few; v_call: TRBV5-1; cdr3_nt: TGCGCCAGCAGCCTCCCTAGCGGGGGGGGCCAAGAGACCCAGTACTTC; cdr3_aa: CASSLPSGGGQETQYF
j_call: TRBJ1-5; d_call: NA; clone_size: NA; v_call: TRBV6-5; cdr3_nt: TGTGCCAGCAGAAATATTAGCAATCAGCCCCAGCATTTT; cdr3_aa: CASRNISNQPQHF
j_call: TRBJ2-7; d_call: TRBD2; clone_size: NA; v_call: TRBV5-1; cdr3_nt: TGCGCCAGCAGCTTTAGCGGGGCCTACGAGCAGTACTTC; cdr3_aa: CASSFSGAYEQYF
j_call: TRBJ1-1; d_call: TRBD1; clone_size: NA; v_call: TRBV10-3; cdr3_nt: TGTGCCACCGGACAGGGGATGAACACTGAAGCTTTCTTT; cdr3_aa: CATGQGMNTEAFF
j_call: TRBJ2-3; d_call: TRBD2; clone_size: NA; v_call: TRBV4-1; cdr3_nt: TGCGCCAGCAGCCTCGACCTAGCGGGGGAGGCAGATACGCAGTATTTT; cdr3_aa: CASSLDLAGEADTQYF
j_call: TRBJ1-1; d_call: NA; clone_size: once; v_call: TRBV7-8; cdr3_nt: TGTGCCAGCAGCTTGTGGGAAGACACTGAAGCTTTCTTT; cdr3_aa: CASSLWEDTEAFF
j_call: TRBJ2-3; d_call: NA; clone_size: NA; v_call: TRBV6-5; cdr3_nt: TGTGCCAGCAGTTACTCGGCGGTTCAAAATACGCAGTATTTT; cdr3_aa: CASSYSAVQNTQYF
j_call: TRBJ2-3; d_call: NA; clone_size: once; v_call: TRBV5-1; cdr3_nt: TGCGCCAGCAGCTTACCATTGCGGGAAAGCACAGATACGCAGTATTTT; cdr3_aa: CASSLPLRESTDTQYF
j_call: TRBJ2-5; d_call: NA; clone_size: once; v_call: TRBV5-1; cdr3_nt: TGCGCCAGCAGCGCGGCAGGGGTTAAAGAGACCCAGTACTTC; cdr3_aa: CASSAAGVKETQYF
j_call: TRBJ1-2; d_call: TRBD1; clone_size: NA; v_call: TRBV5-1; cdr3_nt: TGCGCCAGCAGCTTGGAACCGGGGACAGGGGGTGGTGGCTACACCTTC; cdr3_aa: CASSLEPGTGGGGYTF
j_call: TRBJ1-4; d_call: NA; clone_size: NA; v_call: TRBV7-9; cdr3_nt: TGTGCCAGCAGCCCGGACAGACTATTTAATGAAAAACTGTTTTTT; cdr3_aa: CASSPDRLFNEKLFF
j_call: TRBJ1-2; d_call: NA; clone_size: once; v_call: TRBV7-8; cdr3_nt: TGTGCCAGCAGCTTAGAGGCGGGGGGGCGTCCCACGGGCTATGGCTACACCTTC; cdr3_aa: CASSLEAGGRPTGYGYTF
j_call: TRBJ1-2; d_call: NA; clone_size: few; v_call: TRBV7-9; cdr3_nt: TGTGCCAGCAGCTTAGCGGATAGTGGCTACACCTTC; cdr3_aa: CASSLADSGYTF
j_call: TRBJ1-1; d_call: NA; clone_size: NA; v_call: TRBV6-5; cdr3_nt: TGTGCCAGCAAGAGTGGGACTGAAGCTTTCTTT; cdr3_aa: CASKSGTEAFF
j_call: TRBJ2-1; d_call: NA; clone_size: NA; v_call: TRBV5-1; cdr3_nt: TGCGCCAGCAGCTTGGAGGCACACTGGGGAGATGAGCAGTTCTTC; cdr3_aa: CASSLEAHWGDEQFF
j_call: TRBJ2-5; d_call: NA; clone_size: NA; v_call: TRBV12-5; cdr3_nt: TGTGCTAGTGGTTTAGATGGCGGGACCCAGTACTTC; cdr3_aa: CASGLDGGTQYF
j_call: TRBJ2-3; d_call: NA; clone_size: NA; v_call: TRBV5-1; cdr3_nt: TGCGCCAGCAGCTTGGATGGGGCTTCGGGTACGCAGTATTTT; cdr3_aa: CASSLDGASGTQYF
j_call: TRBJ1-1; d_call: NA; clone_size: NA; v_call: TRBV6-6; cdr3_nt: TGTGCCAGCCTAGCAGAAGACATGGGCACTGAAGCTTTCTTT; cdr3_aa: CASLAEDMGTEAFF
j_call: TRBJ1-6; d_call: NA; clone_size: NA; v_call: TRBV7-9; cdr3_nt: TGTGCCAGCAGCCCCAGTATCAATTCACCCCTCCACTTT; cdr3_aa: CASSPSINSPLHF
j_call: TRBJ1-1; d_call: TRBD1; clone_size: NA; v_call: TRBV5-1; cdr3_nt: TGCGCCAGCAGCTTTACAGGGGGCTCCACTGAAGCTTTCTTT; cdr3_aa: CASSFTGGSTEAFF
j_call: TRBJ2-5; d_call: NA; clone_size: NA; v_call: TRBV11-2; cdr3_nt: TGTGCCAGCAGTCGGGGGGCCCAAGAGACCCAGTACTTC; cdr3_aa: CASSRGAQETQYF
j_call: TRBJ2-3; d_call: TRBD2; clone_size: NA; v_call: TRBV12-5; cdr3_nt: TGTGCTAGTGGGACTAGCGGGGGATCAGATACGCAGTATTTT; cdr3_aa: CASGTSGGSDTQYF
j_call: TRBJ1-2; d_call: TRBD1; clone_size: NA; v_call: TRBV2; cdr3_nt: TGTGCCAGCAGCCAGAGGACAGGCCGCTATGGCTACACCTTC; cdr3_aa: CASSQRTGRYGYTF
j_call: TRBJ2-3; d_call: NA; clone_size: few; v_call: TRBV5-1; cdr3_nt: TGCGCCAGCAGCGCCGGTCCCACAGATACGCAGTATTTT; cdr3_aa: CASSAGPTDTQYF
j_call: TRBJ2-5; d_call: NA; clone_size: NA; v_call: TRBV7-9; cdr3_nt: TGTGCCAGTCCGTCAACAGAGACCCAGTACTTC; cdr3_aa: CASPSTETQYF
j_call: TRBJ1-1; d_call: NA; clone_size: NA; v_call: TRBV6-5; cdr3_nt: TGTGCCAGCAATCAGGACGTGCTGGTCACTGAAGCTTTCTTT; cdr3_aa: CASNQDVLVTEAFF